Following are 11 T cell receptor beta chains from one sample sequenced in a study of neurological immune-mediated disorders. TCRdb ran MiXCR on the 5' RACE reads and lists one entry per CDR3 protein. The sample lists around 56,000 distinct CDR3 sequences; about 24% were seen once. The time point was: technical triplicate 2. Input material: PBMCs. Receptor source: a man in his 60s with HTLV-1-associated myelopathy (HAM/TSP).

This clonotype showed up many times. This chain connects TRBV6-2 or TRBV6-3 to TRBJ1-5, with TRBD1 as a possible D gene (5 bases). CDR3 length: 14 residues. The germline V gene has CDR1 MNHEY and CDR2 SVGEGT. Trimming pared 4 bases from V and 6 bases from J, leaving 13 bases between. This CDR3 reads CASSSPGGGQPQHF. In DNA, the CDR3 is TGTGCCAGCAGTTCCCCCGGGGGAGGTCAGCCCCAGCATTTT.

This clonotype was observed at least ten times. V usage is TRBV10-3 and J usage is TRBJ2-6, with a weak D call TRBD1 (5 bases). There are 16 residues in the CDR3. Germline V gives CDR1 ENHRY, CDR2 SYGVKD. V lost 0 bases, J lost 0 bases, and 6 bases lay in between. The CDR3 loop is CAISESGVSGANVLTF. DNA for the CDR3: TGTGCCATCAGTGAGTCAGGGGTCTCTGGGGCCAACGTCCTGACTTTC.

The chain carries TRBV24-1 and TRBJ2-1; tentative D call: TRBD2 (5 bases). Germline V gene sequence: CDR1 KGHDR, CDR2 SFDVKD. The CDR3 runs to 16 residues. V lost 5 bases and J 5 bases, leaving 18 bases between the germline ends. The CDR3 spells CATSGSRAERDNEQFF. The DNA for the CDR3 is TGTGCCACCAGTGGATCCCGAGCGGAGCGAGACAATGAGCAGTTCTTC.

As for this clonotype: The junction does not match germline at one end; this may be a read error. The rearrangement joins TRBV7-9 to TRBJ2-7, with D hard to call. Germline CDR1 reads SEHNR; CDR2 reads FQNEAQ (reference sequence). CDR3 length: 12 residues. This chain's CDR3 is CVSSFGQYEQYF. As DNA, the CDR3 is TGTGTCAGCAGCTTTGGGCAGTACGAGCAGTACTTC.

This clonotype was counted at least ten times. CDR3 DNA sequence: TGCAGCGTTCTAGACGGGACGGTCCGTGGGGGTTCCACCTTC. It specifies CSVLDGTVRGGSTF. The gene calls are TRBV29-1 and TRBJ1-2, with TRBD1 as a possible D gene (5 bases). V was cut by 5 bases and J by 13 bases, with 26 bases left in between. Germline values: CDR1 SQVTM, CDR2 ANQGSEA. The CDR3 is 14 residues long. Looking up the rest from reference TRBV29-1 and TRBJ1-2 gives the full variable domain: SAVISQKPSRDICQRGTSLTIQCQVDSQVTMMFWYRQQPGQSLTLIATANQGSEATYESGFVIDKFPISRPNLTFSTLTVSNMSPEDSSIYLCSVLDGTVRGGSTFGSGTRLTVV.

This clonotype was counted at least ten times. The chain combines TRBV25-1 with TRBJ2-5; D remains ambiguous. Deletions cut 6 bases from V and 1 base from J, with 9 bases between. CDR1 and CDR2 from the germline V gene are MGHDK and SYGVNS. There are 13 residues in the CDR3. The CDR3 protein is CASSYGPQETQYF. The CDR3 nucleotides are TGTGCCAGCAGCTACGGGCCCCAAGAGACCCAGTACTTC.

The table lists this clonotype with many counts. The chain uses TRBV10-3 and TRBJ2-7; unclear D gene. Germline V CDR1 and CDR2: ENHRY, SYGVKD. The CDR3 has 13 residues. The germline V and J ends were trimmed by 8 bases and 3 bases, with 14 bases remaining between them. CDR3 sequence reads: CAILSSVDYEQYF. CDR3 nucleotides: TGTGCCATCCTATCAAGCGTAGACTACGAGCAGTACTTC.

The sample holds many counts of this clonotype. The chain employs TRBV4-2 and TRBJ2-2; 12 positions match TRBD2. Trimming removed 3 bases from V and 2 bases from J; junction bases left unmatched: 7. The CDR3 is made up of 18 amino acids. Germline V gene data show CDR1 as LGHNA and CDR2 as YNFKEQ. CDR3 loop: CASSHPLTSGRNTGELFF. CDR3 DNA sequence: TGTGCCAGCAGCCATCCTCTGACTAGCGGGAGAAACACCGGGGAGCTGTTTTTT.

The chain combines TRBV27 with TRBJ2-1; D unclear. This CDR3 has 12 amino acids. Trimming removed 6 bases at V and 14 bases at J, with 17 bases between. CDR1 is MNHEY, CDR2 SMNVEV, per germline (reference sequence). For the CDR3, the DNA is TGTGCCAGCAGAGAGAATACCGGGCTCGAGTTCTTC. Translation gives CASRENTGLEFF.

This clonotype was seen more than once but under ten times. This chain uses TRBV3-1 with TRBJ2-1; 15 bases map to TRBD2. CDR3 length: 15 amino acids. J was trimmed by 10 bases and V by 6 bases; bases with no gene match: 7. Germline loops: CDR1 LGHDT, CDR2 YNNKEL (reference sequence). The CDR3 nucleotides read TGTGCCAGCAGACCCGGACTAGCGGGAGGGCCAGAGCAGTTCTTC. It is translated as CASRPGLAGGPEQFF.

This clonotype has a count of ten or more. The gene calls are TRBV5-1 and TRBJ2-5; 11 bases line up with TRBD2. The V gene end was trimmed by 2 bases and the J gene end by 1 base; junction bases not matched to a gene: 4. The CDR3 consists of 16 residues. In germline, CDR1 is SGHRS, CDR2 YFSETQ. CDR3 sequence reads: CASSLPGTSGQETQYF. The CDR3 bases are TGCGCCAGCAGCTTACCCGGGACTAGCGGCCAAGAGACCCAGTACTTC.